This T cell receptor beta chain derives from a study of CD8 T cells in ankylosing spondylitis. The CDR3 is made up of 15 amino acids. Per germline, CDR1 SGHDN and CDR2 FVKESK. Trimming shortened V by 4 bases and J by 5 bases, and 16 bases separated the two germline ends. In TCRdb, the 5' RACE reads were re-called with MiXCR into one record per CDR3 protein. This sample has roughly 26,000 distinct CDR3 sequences, with roughly 13% found just once. The genes are TRBV14 and TRBJ2-3; TRBD2 might be the D (5 bases). The sequence was collected from a male donor with ankylosing spondylitis or in good health (not recorded which). Sequenced input: blood. The DNA of the CDR3 is TGTGCCAGCAGCCTCGGACTGCCCCCCATAGATACGCAGTATTTT. It encodes CASSLGLPPIDTQYF.